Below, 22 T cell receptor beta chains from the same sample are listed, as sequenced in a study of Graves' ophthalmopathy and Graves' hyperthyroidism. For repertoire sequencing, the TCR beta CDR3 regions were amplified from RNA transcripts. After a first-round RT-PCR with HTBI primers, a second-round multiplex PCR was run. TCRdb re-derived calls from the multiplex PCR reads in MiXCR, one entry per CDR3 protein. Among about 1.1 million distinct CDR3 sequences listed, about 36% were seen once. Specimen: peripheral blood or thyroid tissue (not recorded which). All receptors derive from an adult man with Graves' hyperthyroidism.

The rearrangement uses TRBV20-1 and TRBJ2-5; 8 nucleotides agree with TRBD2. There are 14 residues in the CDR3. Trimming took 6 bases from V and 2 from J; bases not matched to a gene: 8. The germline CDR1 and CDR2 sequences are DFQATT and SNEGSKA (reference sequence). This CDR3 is CSAPRGVLQETQYF. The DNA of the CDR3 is TGCAGTGCGCCGCGGGGGGTTCTACAAGAGACCCAGTACTTC.

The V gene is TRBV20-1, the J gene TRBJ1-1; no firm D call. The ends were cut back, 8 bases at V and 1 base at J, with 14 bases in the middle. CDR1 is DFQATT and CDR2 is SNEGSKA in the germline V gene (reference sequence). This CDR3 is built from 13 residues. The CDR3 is CSPKRGRNTEAFF. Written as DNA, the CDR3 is TGCAGTCCGAAAAGAGGGAGGAACACTGAAGCTTTCTTT.

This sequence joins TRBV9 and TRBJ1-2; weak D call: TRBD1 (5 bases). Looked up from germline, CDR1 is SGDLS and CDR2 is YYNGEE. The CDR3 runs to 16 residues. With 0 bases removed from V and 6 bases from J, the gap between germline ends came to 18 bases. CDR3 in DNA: TGTGCCAGCAGCGTAGCCTCAGGGTTAGTCCTGAATGGCTACACCTTC. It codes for CASSVASGLVLNGYTF.

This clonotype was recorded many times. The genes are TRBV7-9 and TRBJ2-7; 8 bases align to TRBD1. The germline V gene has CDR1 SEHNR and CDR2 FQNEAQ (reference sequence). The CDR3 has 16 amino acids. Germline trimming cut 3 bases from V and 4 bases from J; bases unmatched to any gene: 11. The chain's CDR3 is CASSFYPRGDRYEQYF. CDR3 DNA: TGTGCCAGCAGCTTCTATCCCAGAGGGGACAGGTACGAGCAGTACTTC.

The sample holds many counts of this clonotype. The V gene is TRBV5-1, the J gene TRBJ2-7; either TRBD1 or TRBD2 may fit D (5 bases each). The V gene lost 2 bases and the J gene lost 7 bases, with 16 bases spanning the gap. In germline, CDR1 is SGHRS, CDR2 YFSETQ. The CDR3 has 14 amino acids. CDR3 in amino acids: CASSFDIGALEQYF. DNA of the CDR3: TGCGCCAGCAGCTTCGACATCGGGGCGCTGGAGCAGTACTTC.

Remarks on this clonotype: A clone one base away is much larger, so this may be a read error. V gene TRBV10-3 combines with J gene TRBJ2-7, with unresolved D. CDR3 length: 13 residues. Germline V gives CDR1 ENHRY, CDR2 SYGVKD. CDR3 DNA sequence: TGTGCCAGCAGTTACTCCACAGCTTACGGGCAGTACTTC. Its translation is CASSYSTAYGQYF.

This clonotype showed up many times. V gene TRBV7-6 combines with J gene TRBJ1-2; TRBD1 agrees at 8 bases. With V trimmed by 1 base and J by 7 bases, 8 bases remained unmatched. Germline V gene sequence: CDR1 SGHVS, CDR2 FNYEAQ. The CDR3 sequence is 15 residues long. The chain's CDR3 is CASSLDPGQGAGYTF. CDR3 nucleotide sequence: TGTGCCAGCAGCTTAGACCCCGGACAGGGTGCTGGCTACACCTTC.

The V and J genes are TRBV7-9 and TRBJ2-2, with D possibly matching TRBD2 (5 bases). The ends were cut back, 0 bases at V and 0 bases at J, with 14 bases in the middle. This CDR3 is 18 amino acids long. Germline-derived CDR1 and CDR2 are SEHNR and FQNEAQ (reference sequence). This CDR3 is CASSLAPGVLSNTGELFF. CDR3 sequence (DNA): TGTGCCAGCAGCTTAGCCCCCGGGGTACTATCGAACACCGGGGAGCTGTTTTTT.

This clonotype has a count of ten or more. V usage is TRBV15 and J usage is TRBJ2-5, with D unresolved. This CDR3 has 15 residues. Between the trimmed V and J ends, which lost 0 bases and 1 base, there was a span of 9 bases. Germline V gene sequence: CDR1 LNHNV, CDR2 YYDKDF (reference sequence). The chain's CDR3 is CATSRDSGPQETQYF. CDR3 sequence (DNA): TGTGCCACCAGCAGAGACTCCGGGCCCCAAGAGACCCAGTACTTC.

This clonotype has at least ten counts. CDR3 coding DNA: TGCAGTGCTAGAGACGTGACAGGGGGCGGCCACGAGCAGTACTTC. This translates into CSARDVTGGGHEQYF. The chain joins TRBV20-1 to TRBJ2-7; 10 bases align to TRBD1. The CDR3 has 15 residues. V gave up 0 bases and J gave up 5 bases; unmatched junction bases: 7. Per germline, CDR1 DFQATT and CDR2 SNEGSKA (reference sequence).

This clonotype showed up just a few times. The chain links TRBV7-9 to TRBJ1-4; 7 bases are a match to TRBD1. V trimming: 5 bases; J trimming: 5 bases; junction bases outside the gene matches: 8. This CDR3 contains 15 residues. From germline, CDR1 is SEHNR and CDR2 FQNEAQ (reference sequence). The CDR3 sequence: CASSPPGQLNEKLFF. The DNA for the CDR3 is TGTGCCAGCAGCCCGCCGGGACAGCTGAATGAAAAACTGTTTTTT.

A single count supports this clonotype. The CDR3 coding sequence is TGTGCCAGCAGCTTAGGCCTAGGGGGGGCGGGCAATCAGCCCCAGCATTTT. This codes for CASSLGLGGAGNQPQHF. The chain uses TRBV7-9 and TRBJ1-5; perhaps TRBD1 as D (6 bases). V was trimmed by 1 base and J by 2 bases, leaving 15 bases between them. The germline V gene has CDR1 SEHNR and CDR2 FQNEAQ (reference sequence). The CDR3 runs to 17 residues.

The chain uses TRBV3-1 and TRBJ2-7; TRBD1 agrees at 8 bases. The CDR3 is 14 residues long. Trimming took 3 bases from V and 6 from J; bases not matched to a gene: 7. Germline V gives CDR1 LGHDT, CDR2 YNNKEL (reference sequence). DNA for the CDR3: TGTGCCAGCAGCCAGGTGGACAGGGTGGGCGAGCAGTACTTC. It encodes CASSQVDRVGEQYF.

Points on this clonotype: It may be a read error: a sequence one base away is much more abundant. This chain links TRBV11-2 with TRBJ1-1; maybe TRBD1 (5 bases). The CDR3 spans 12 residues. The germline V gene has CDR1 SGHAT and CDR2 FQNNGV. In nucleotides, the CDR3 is TGTGCCGGCAGCGGGGGGTACACTGAAGCTTTCTTT. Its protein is CAGSGGYTEAFF. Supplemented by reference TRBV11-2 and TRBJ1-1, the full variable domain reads EAGVAQSPRYKIIEKRQSVAFWCNPISGHATLYWYQQILGQGPKLLIQFQNNGVVDDSQLPKDRFSAERLKGVDSTLKIQPAKLEDSAVYLCAGSGGYTEAFFGQGTRLTVV.

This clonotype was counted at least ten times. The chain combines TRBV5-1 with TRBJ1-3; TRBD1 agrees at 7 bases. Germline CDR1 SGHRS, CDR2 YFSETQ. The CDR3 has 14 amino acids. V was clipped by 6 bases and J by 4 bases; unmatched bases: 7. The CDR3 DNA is TGCGCCAGCAACCCCGGGACAGCCGGAAACACCATATATTTT. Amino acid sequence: CASNPGTAGNTIYF.

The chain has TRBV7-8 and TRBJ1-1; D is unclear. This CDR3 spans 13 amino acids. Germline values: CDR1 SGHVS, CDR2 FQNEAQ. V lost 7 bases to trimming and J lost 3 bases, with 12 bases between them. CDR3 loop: CASTTPMDTEAFF. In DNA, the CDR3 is TGTGCCAGCACGACACCTATGGACACTGAAGCTTTCTTT.

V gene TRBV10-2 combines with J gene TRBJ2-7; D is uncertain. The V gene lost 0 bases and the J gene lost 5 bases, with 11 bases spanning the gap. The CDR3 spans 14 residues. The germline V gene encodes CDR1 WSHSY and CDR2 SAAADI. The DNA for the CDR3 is TGCGCCAGCAGTGAGTCAGGGCAATCCCACGAGCAGTACTTC. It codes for CASSESGQSHEQYF.

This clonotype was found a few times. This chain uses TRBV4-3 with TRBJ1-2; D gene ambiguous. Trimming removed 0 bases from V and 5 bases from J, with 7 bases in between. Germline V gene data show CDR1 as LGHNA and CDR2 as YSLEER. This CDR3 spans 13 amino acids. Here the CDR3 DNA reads TGCGCCAGCAGCCAAGATGGTCAATATGGCTACACCTTC. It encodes CASSQDGQYGYTF.

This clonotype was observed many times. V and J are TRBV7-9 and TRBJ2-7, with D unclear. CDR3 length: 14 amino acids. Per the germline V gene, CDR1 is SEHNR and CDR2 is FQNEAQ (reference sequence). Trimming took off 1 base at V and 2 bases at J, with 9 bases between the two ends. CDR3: CASSLGRIPYEQYF. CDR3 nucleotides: TGTGCCAGCAGCTTAGGCCGGATTCCCTACGAGCAGTACTTC.

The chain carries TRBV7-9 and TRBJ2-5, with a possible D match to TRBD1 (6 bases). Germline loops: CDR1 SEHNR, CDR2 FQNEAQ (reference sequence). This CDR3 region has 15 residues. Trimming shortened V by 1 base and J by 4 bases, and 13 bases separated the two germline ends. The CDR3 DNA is TGTGCCAGCAGCTTAGAGGGCAGGGGTTCAGAGACCCAGTACTTC. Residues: CASSLEGRGSETQYF.

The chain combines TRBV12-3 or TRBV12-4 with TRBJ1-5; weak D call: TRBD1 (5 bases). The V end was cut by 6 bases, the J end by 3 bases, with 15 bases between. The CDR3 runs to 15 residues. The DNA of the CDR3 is TGTGCCAGCAGGGGAGGGGACTCCTACAATCAGCCCCAGCATTTT. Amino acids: CASRGGDSYNQPQHF.

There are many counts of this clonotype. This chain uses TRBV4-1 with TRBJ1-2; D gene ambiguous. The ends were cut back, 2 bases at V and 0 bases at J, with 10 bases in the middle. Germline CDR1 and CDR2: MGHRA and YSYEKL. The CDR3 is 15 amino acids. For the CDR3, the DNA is TGCGCCAGCAGCCAACAACAGACAACTAACTATGGCTACACCTTC. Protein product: CASSQQQTTNYGYTF.